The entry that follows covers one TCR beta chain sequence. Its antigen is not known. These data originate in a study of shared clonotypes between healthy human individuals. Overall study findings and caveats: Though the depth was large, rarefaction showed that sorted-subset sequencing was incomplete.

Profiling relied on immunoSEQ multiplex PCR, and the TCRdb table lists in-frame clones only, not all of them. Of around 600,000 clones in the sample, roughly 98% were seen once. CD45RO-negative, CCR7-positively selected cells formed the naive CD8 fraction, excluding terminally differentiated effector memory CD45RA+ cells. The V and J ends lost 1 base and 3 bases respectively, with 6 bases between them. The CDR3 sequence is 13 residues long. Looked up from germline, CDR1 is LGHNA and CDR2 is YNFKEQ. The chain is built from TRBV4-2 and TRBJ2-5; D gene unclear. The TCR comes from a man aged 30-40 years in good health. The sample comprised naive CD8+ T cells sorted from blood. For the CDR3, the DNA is TGTGCCAGCAGCCAAGGCGGTAAAGAGACCCAGTACTTC. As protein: CASSQGGKETQYF.